This passage covers 3 T cell receptor beta chains from one sample sequenced in a study of blood T cells in healthy people across ages. Alongside a J-beta primer mix, a sample-barcoded 5' primer served in a second PCR lasting 7 to 11 cycles. Using its own MiXCR run on the 5' RACE reads, TCRdb lists one record per CDR3 protein. Of around 1,700,000 distinct CDR3 sequences listed, roughly 27% are singletons. Specimen: blood. The receptors were sampled from a woman in her twenties or thirties in good health.

This clonotype was counted between two and nine times. The CDR3 DNA sequence: TGTGCCAGCAGGGAGGGCTCTGCAACCTTCTACGAGCAGTACTTC. Its translation: CASREGSATFYEQYF. The gene calls are TRBV6-2 or TRBV6-3 and TRBJ2-7; possibly TRBD2 for D (6 bases). The CDR3 totals 15 residues. Deletions cut 6 bases from V and 3 bases from J, with 18 bases between. Germline assignment: CDR1 MNHEY and CDR2 SVGEGT.

This clonotype came up many times. The V and J genes are TRBV6-6 and TRBJ2-4, with D hard to call. This CDR3 region has 16 residues. Per germline, CDR1 MNHNY and CDR2 SVGAGI (reference sequence). Trimming took 0 bases from V and 0 from J, leaving 9 bases between them. The CDR3 coding sequence is TGTGCCAGCAGTTACTCGGGATTGGTAGCCAAAAACATTCAGTACTTC. Protein product: CASSYSGLVAKNIQYF.

The CDR3 loop reads CASSYLRDKNTEAFF. CDR3 in DNA: TGTGCCAGCAGTTACCTCCGGGACAAGAACACTGAAGCTTTCTTT. V and J are TRBV6-8 and TRBJ1-1; a possible D gene is TRBD1 (6 bases). Trimming took 2 bases from V and 1 from J, leaving 11 bases between them. The CDR3 totals 15 residues. Germline V lookup: CDR1 MNHGY, CDR2 SAAAGT.